This is a list of T cell receptor beta chains from one sample in a study of blood T cell repertoires in COVID-19. The protocol was immunoSEQ multiplex PCR, while the TCRdb copy is restricted to in-frame clones and leaves out a portion. The table lists 85,000 to 130,000 clones, 65% to 75% of them singletons. The sequencing input was peripheral blood. The receptors stem from a human donor with acute or convalescent COVID-19. The donor label of this sample is uncertain. Each CDR3 is given with its conserved first and last residue. A D gene is named only where the DNA matches it firmly. Clone size is shown for a subset of rows, as once, few, many or a class of expanded clone.

clone_size cdr3_length j_call d_call v_call cdr3_nt cdr3_aa
NA 12 TRBJ2-3 NA TRBV18 TGTGCCAGCTCACCAAGCAGGGATACGCAGTATTTT CASSPSRDTQYF
many 15 TRBJ2-1 TRBD2 TRBV6-5 TGTGCCAGCAGTTTTGGTCTAGCGGGGGGGCGTGAGCAGTTCTTC CASSFGLAGGREQFF
few 14 TRBJ2-5 NA TRBV24-1 TGTGCCACCAGTCATACACGCCCTCGAGAGACCCAGTACTTC CATSHTRPRETQYF
NA 14 TRBJ1-2 TRBD1 TRBV4-2 TGTGCCAGCAGCCAAGGGGGACAGGGGGATGGCTACACCTTC CASSQGGQGDGYTF
NA 15 TRBJ2-7 NA TRBV27 TGTGCCAGCAGTTTGTTGCGGGGGCCGGCCTACGAGCAGTACTTC CASSLLRGPAYEQYF
NA 15 TRBJ1-2 NA TRBV6-1 TGTGCCAGCAGTTCCCGGTCAGAAAGGGGCTATGGCTACACCTTC CASSSRSERGYGYTF
NA 16 TRBJ1-2 NA TRBV5-1 TGCGCCAGCAGCTGGGGGGTGGTCCCAGGGTCAGATGGCTACACCTTC CASSWGVVPGSDGYTF
NA 13 TRBJ2-3 TRBD2 TRBV12-3/TRBV12-4 TGTGCCAGCAAGGGAGGGGCCACAGATACGCAGTATTTT CASKGGATDTQYF
NA 15 TRBJ1-1 NA TRBV19 TGTGCCAGTAGGACAGATAGGGGGGGCGCCGGTGAAGCTTTCTTT CASRTDRGGAGEAFF
NA 18 TRBJ2-6 TRBD2 TRBV7-2 TGTGCCAGCAGCTTAAGGGTCGGCGGGGGGGCTGGGGCCAACGTCCTGACTTTC CASSLRVGGGAGANVLTF
few 16 TRBJ2-3 TRBD1 TRBV5-1 TGCGCCAGCAGCTTAAACCAGGGGGCGCAACAGGTTACGCAGTATTTT CASSLNQGAQQVTQYF
NA 18 TRBJ2-3 NA TRBV18 TGTGCCAGCTCACCACGGAGTTCGGCGGGGAGCAGCACAGATACGCAGTATTTT CASSPRSSAGSSTDTQYF
NA 14 TRBJ2-5 TRBD1 TRBV5-1 TGCGCCAGCAGCCCGAGGACAGGGTGGGAGACCCAGTACTTC CASSPRTGWETQYF
NA 13 TRBJ1-2 TRBD1 TRBV2 TGTGCCAGCGATCCGACAGGGTTCTATGGCTACACCTTC CASDPTGFYGYTF
NA 18 TRBJ1-1 NA TRBV6-4 TGTGCCAGCAGCGTGACTTGGAAGCCAAAGCCACAGAACACTGAAGCTTTCTTT CASSVTWKPKPQNTEAFF
NA 14 TRBJ1-2 NA TRBV6-1 TGTGCCAGCAGTGAAGCCTTTGGCGCGGCTGGCTACACCTTC CASSEAFGAAGYTF
once 15 TRBJ2-5 TRBD2 TRBV6-1 TGTGCCAGCAGTGACCTTAGCGGGGGGGCGGAGACCCAGTACTTC CASSDLSGGAETQYF
NA 16 TRBJ1-5 TRBD1 TRBV27 TGTGCCAGCAGCCCGATCGGACAGGGTAACAATCAGCCCCAGCATTTT CASSPIGQGNNQPQHF
NA 14 TRBJ1-5 TRBD1 TRBV7-9 TGTGCCAGCAGCGCGGGACAGGGAGGTCAGCCCCAGCATTTT CASSAGQGGQPQHF
NA 12 TRBJ1-3 NA TRBV18 TGTGCCAGCTCCCCGGAGGGAAACACCATATATTTT CASSPEGNTIYF
few 15 TRBJ2-3 TRBD2 TRBV11-3 TGTGCCAGCAGCGCCGGACTAGGCCCCCCAGATACGCAGTATTTT CASSAGLGPPDTQYF